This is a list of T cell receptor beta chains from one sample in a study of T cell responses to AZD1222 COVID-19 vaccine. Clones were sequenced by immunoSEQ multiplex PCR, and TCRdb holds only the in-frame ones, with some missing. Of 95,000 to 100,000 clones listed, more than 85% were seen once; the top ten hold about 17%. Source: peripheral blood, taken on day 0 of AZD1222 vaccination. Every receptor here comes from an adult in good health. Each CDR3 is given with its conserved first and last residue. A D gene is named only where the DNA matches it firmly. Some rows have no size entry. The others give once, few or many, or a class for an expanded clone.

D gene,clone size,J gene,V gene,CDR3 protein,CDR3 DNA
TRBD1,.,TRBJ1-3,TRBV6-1,CASSEGQGVGTIYF,TGTGCCAGCAGTGAGGGACAGGGGGTCGGCACCATATATTTT
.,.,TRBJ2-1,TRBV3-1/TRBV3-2,CASSQDAGVGNEQFF,TGTGCCAGCAGCCAAGATGCCGGGGTCGGTAATGAGCAGTTCTTC
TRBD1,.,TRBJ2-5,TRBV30,CAWSEVTGGLETQYF,TGTGCCTGGAGTGAGGTGACAGGGGGCCTGGAGACCCAGTACTTC
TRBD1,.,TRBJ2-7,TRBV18,CASSPSTGGYEQYF,TGTGCCAGCTCCCCCTCGACAGGGGGGTACGAGCAGTACTTC
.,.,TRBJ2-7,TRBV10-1,CASSATGNEQYF,TGCGCCAGCAGCGCCACCGGGAACGAGCAGTACTTC
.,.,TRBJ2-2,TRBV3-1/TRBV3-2,CASSQARSTGELFF,TGTGCCAGCAGCCAAGCCAGGAGCACCGGGGAGCTGTTTTTT
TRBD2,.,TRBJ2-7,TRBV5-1,CASSLALTSGRSEQYF,TGCGCCAGCAGCTTGGCCTTGACTAGCGGGAGGAGCGAGCAGTACTTC
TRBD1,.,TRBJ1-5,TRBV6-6,CASSHRWPGQGSPGNQPQHF,TGTGCCAGCAGTCATAGGTGGCCGGGACAGGGGAGCCCGGGCAATCAGCCCCAGCATTTT
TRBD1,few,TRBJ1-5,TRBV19,CASSLTRDRAYSNQPQHF,TGTGCCAGTAGCCTTACCCGGGACAGGGCCTATAGCAATCAGCCCCAGCATTTT
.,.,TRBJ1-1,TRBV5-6,CASSYQTEAFF,TGTGCCAGCAGTTATCAAACTGAAGCTTTCTTT
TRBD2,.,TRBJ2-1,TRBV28,CATTLAGGLQDEQFF,TGTGCCACTACACTAGCGGGAGGCCTCCAGGATGAGCAGTTCTTC
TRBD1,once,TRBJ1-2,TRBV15,CATSRAGGYGYTF,TGTGCCACCAGCAGAGCAGGGGGATATGGCTACACCTTC
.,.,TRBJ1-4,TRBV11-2,CASSLTNGGEKLFF,TGTGCCAGCAGCTTGACGAATGGAGGGGAAAAACTGTTTTTT
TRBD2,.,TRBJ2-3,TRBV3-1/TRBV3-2,CASRMGGYSDTQYF,TGTGCCAGCCGAATGGGGGGGTACTCAGATACGCAGTATTTT
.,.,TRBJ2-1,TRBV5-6,CASSFYGVRNEQFF,TGTGCCAGCAGCTTTTACGGGGTTAGAAATGAGCAGTTCTTC
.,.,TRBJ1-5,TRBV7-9,CASSFGDQPQHF,TGTGCCAGCAGCTTTGGAGATCAGCCCCAGCATTTT
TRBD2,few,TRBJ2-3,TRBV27,CASSQGIAGGKYF,TGTGCCAGCAGCCAGGGAATAGCGGGAGGAAAGTATTTT
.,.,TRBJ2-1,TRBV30,CAWTVYNEQFF,TGTGCCTGGACGGTTTACAATGAGCAGTTCTTC
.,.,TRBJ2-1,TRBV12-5,CASGLVPDQDNEQFF,TGTGCTAGTGGTTTGGTACCGGACCAGGATAATGAGCAGTTCTTC
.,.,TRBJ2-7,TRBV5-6,CASSLLATGLSYEQYF,TGTGCCAGCAGCTTGTTGGCGACGGGTTTATCCTACGAGCAGTACTTC
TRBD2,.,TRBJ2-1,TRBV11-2,CASSPRLAGGTYNEQFF,TGTGCCAGCAGCCCCCGACTAGCGGGAGGAACTTACAATGAGCAGTTCTTC
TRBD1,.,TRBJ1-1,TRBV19,CASRETGTGGTEAFF,TGTGCCAGTAGGGAGACAGGGACAGGGGGCACTGAAGCTTTCTTT
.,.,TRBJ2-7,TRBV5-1,CASGQGYEQYF,TGCGCCAGCGGCCAAGGTTACGAGCAGTACTTC
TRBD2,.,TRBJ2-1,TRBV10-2,CASSERGSSYNEQFF,TGCGCCAGCAGTGAGCGCGGGAGCTCCTACAATGAGCAGTTCTTC
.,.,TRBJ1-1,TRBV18,CASSPGVGLNTEAFF,TGTGCCAGCTCACCCGGTGTAGGGCTGAACACTGAAGCTTTCTTT